A selection of T cell receptor beta chains follows, all from one sample in a study of shared clonotypes between healthy human individuals. Sequencing was performed with immunoSEQ multiplex PCR; in TCRdb, only in-frame clones are kept and a portion is missing. This sample has 2 million to 2.5 million clones, with 85% to 95% found just once. Sequencing was done on a sample of naive CD8+ T cells sorted from blood. The receptor set was obtained from a man between 18 and 35 years old in good health. Each CDR3 is given with its conserved first and last residue. Each record gives: CDR3 DNA, CDR3 protein, clone size, CDR3 length, D gene, V gene, J gene. D genes are given only for firm matches. Clone size is not always given. Where it is, it says once, few, many or a class for expanded clones.

TGTGCCAGTTTGCCCCGGGACAGCTCTGGGGCCAACGTCCTGACTTTC	CASLPRDSSGANVLTF	NA	16	TRBD1	TRBV19	TRBJ2-6
TGTGCCAGCAGTCCCAAGATAGCGGGAGGTCTCACAGATACGCAGTATTTT	CASSPKIAGGLTDTQYF	NA	17	TRBD2	TRBV28	TRBJ2-3
TGTGCCAGCAGCGGGGACCAATATGCTCAGTACTTC	CASSGDQYAQYF	NA	12	NA	TRBV5-5	TRBJ2-4
TGTGCCAGCAGCCGACTAGCGGGAGAGAGCTCCTACGAGCAGTACTTC	CASSRLAGESSYEQYF	NA	16	TRBD2	TRBV7-9	TRBJ2-7
TGCAGCGTTGAATCAGGGAATACCACTGAAGCTTTCTTT	CSVESGNTTEAFF	NA	13	NA	TRBV29-1	TRBJ1-1
TGTGCCAGCAGTGAACGGCAGGGTACATCCTACGAGCAGTACTTC	CASSERQGTSYEQYF	NA	15	NA	TRBV6-1	TRBJ2-7
TGTGCCAGCAGCTTATTAGCAGAAAGCTCCTACAATGAGCAGTTCTTC	CASSLLAESSYNEQFF	NA	16	NA	TRBV13	TRBJ2-1
TGTGCCAGCAGCGACCTGGGGACTAGCCGAGAGACCCAGTACTTC	CASSDLGTSRETQYF	NA	15	TRBD2	TRBV13	TRBJ2-5
TGTGCCAGCAGCTCTAATACAGGGAACACCGGGGAGCTGTTTTTT	CASSSNTGNTGELFF	NA	15	NA	TRBV7-9	TRBJ2-2
TGTGCCAGCAGGCTGACAGAGTCCTACGAGCAGTACTTC	CASRLTESYEQYF	NA	13	NA	TRBV2	TRBJ2-7
TGTGCCAGCAGTGTGACAGGGGTTGACTATGGCTACACCTTC	CASSVTGVDYGYTF	NA	14	TRBD1	TRBV6-6	TRBJ1-2
TGTGCCAGCAGCCACGAGACTGTCTCCTACGAGCAGTACTTC	CASSHETVSYEQYF	NA	14	NA	TRBV7-9	TRBJ2-7
TGCGCCAGCAGTGAGTTGGACACCGGGGAGCTGTTTTTT	CASSELDTGELFF	NA	13	NA	TRBV10-2	TRBJ2-2
TGTGCCTGGAATATAGGGGGGGCCTATGGCTACACCTTC	CAWNIGGAYGYTF	once	13	NA	TRBV30	TRBJ1-2
TGTGCCAGCAGCTTATCCCGGACTAGCGGGATTGAGAAGACCCAGTACTTC	CASSLSRTSGIEKTQYF	NA	17	TRBD2	TRBV7-2	TRBJ2-5